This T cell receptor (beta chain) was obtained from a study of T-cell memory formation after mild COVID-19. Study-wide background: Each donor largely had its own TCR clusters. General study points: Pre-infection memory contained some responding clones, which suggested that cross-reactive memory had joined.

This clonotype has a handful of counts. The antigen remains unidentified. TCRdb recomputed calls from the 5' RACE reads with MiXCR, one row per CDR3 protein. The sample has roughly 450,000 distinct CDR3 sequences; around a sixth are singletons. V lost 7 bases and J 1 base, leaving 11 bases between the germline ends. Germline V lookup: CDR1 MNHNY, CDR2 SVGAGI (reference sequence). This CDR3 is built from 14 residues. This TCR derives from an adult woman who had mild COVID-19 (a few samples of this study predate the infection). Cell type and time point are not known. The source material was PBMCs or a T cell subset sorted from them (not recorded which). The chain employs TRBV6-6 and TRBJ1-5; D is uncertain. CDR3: CASTGRVSNQPQHF. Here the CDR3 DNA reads TGTGCCAGCACTGGGAGGGTGAGCAATCAGCCCCAGCATTTT.